These 14 T cell receptor beta chains originate from one sample sequenced in a study of T cell changes during pregnancy in multiple sclerosis. Here immunoSEQ multiplex PCR was the method, and the copy in TCRdb shows in-frame clones only, minus some. The sample contains about 120,000 clones, approximately 93% of which appear only once. The sample here was peripheral blood, taken before pregnancy. The source is a female donor with multiple sclerosis, enrolled in a pregnancy study.

This sequence joins TRBV9 and TRBJ2-5; 11 bases align to TRBD2. The CDR3 runs 14 residues. V shed 2 bases, J shed 4 bases, and the junction held 1 base outside the gene matches. Germline V CDR1 and CDR2: SGDLS, YYNGEE. The CDR3: CASSVGLAGETQYF. CDR3 sequence (DNA): TGTGCCAGCAGCGTCGGACTAGCGGGAGAGACCCAGTACTTC.

The chain combines TRBV29-1 with TRBJ1-1; no reliable D call. Trimming removed 6 bases from V and 5 bases from J, with 4 bases in between. Germline CDR1 and CDR2: SQVTM and ANQGSEA. This CDR3 spans 9 amino acids. The CDR3 spells CSVNTEAFF. The CDR3 region has the DNA TGCAGCGTCAATACTGAAGCTTTCTTT.

This clone appeared once. The V and J genes are TRBV27 and TRBJ2-5; D is perhaps TRBD1 (6 bases). The V gene lost 8 bases and the J gene lost 3 bases, with 13 bases spanning the gap. The CDR3 totals 13 residues. The V gene's germline CDR1 is MNHEY and CDR2 SMNVEV (reference sequence). The CDR3 reads CASGTTGEETQYF. Written as DNA, the CDR3 is TGTGCCAGCGGGACGACAGGAGAAGAGACCCAGTACTTC.

This chain uses TRBV9 with TRBJ2-5; D might be TRBD2 (7 bases). With 3 bases removed from V and 9 bases from J, the gap between germline ends came to 18 bases. CDR1 and CDR2 (germline): SGDLS, YYNGEE. This CDR3 comprises 14 residues. CDR3 in amino acids: CASSEGGGPEAQYF. CDR3 in DNA: TGTGCCAGCAGCGAAGGGGGAGGGCCGGAGGCCCAGTACTTC.

This clone was seen a few times. The V and J genes are TRBV2 and TRBJ1-4, with a weak D call TRBD1 (5 bases). The CDR3 spans 14 residues. The ends were cut back, 6 bases at V and 3 bases at J, with 11 bases in the middle. Germline-derived CDR1 and CDR2 are SNHLY and FYNNEI. The CDR3 DNA reads TGTGCCAGCAGAAAAAGGGGTCCTAATGAAAAACTGTTTTTT. This encodes CASRKRGPNEKLFF.

V is TRBV27 and J is TRBJ1-1, with 8 bases fitting TRBD1. Trimming removed 4 bases from V and 1 base from J; junction bases left unmatched: 5. This CDR3 spans 15 amino acids. CDR1 MNHEY and CDR2 SMNVEV come from the germline V gene (reference sequence). CDR3 protein: CASSSPDRANTEAFF. As DNA, the CDR3 is TGTGCCAGCAGTTCACCGGACAGGGCGAACACTGAAGCTTTCTTT.

In its sample, this clone was seen a few times. This sequence joins TRBV6-5 and TRBJ1-1; tentative D call: TRBD1 (5 bases). Germline V CDR1 and CDR2: MNHEY, SVGAGI. The CDR3 covers 13 residues. Trimming shortened V by 7 bases and J by 7 bases, and 16 bases separated the two germline ends. The CDR3 sequence: CASIAFGRGEAFF. The CDR3 nucleotides read TGTGCCAGCATTGCCTTCGGGAGGGGTGAAGCTTTCTTT.

This chain links TRBV18 with TRBJ2-1, with 9 bases lining up with TRBD2. The CDR3 length is 16 residues. Germline loops: CDR1 KGHSH, CDR2 LQKENI. The J segment lost 8 bases and the V segment lost 5 bases, leaving 13 bases of the junction unmatched. The CDR3: CASSSASAGGPDEQFF. The CDR3 region has the DNA TGTGCCAGCTCATCTGCCTCGGCGGGAGGGCCGGATGAGCAGTTCTTC.

The chain carries TRBV15 and TRBJ1-5, with D maybe TRBD1 (5 bases). V dropped 8 bases and J dropped 3 bases, with 14 bases sitting between them. The germline V gene has CDR1 LNHNV and CDR2 YYDKDF (reference sequence). The CDR3 totals 14 residues. CDR3 in amino acids: CATAAWGDNQPQHF. CDR3 bases: TGTGCCACCGCAGCCTGGGGGGACAATCAGCCCCAGCATTTT.

This chain uses TRBV5-4 with TRBJ1-1; 7 nucleotides align to TRBD1. Trimming removed 0 bases from V and 3 bases from J; junction bases left unmatched: 11. Germline assignment: CDR1 SGHNT and CDR2 YYREEE (reference sequence). This CDR3 comprises 17 residues. The CDR3 sequence: CASSLAGTVHGDTEAFF. CDR3 nucleotides: TGTGCCAGCAGCTTGGCCGGGACAGTCCACGGGGACACTGAAGCTTTCTTT.

This chain uses TRBV13 with TRBJ2-1; D is possibly TRBD1 (5 bases). V shed 0 bases and J shed 4 bases, with 10 bases lying between them. CDR1 PRHDT and CDR2 FYEKMQ come from the germline V gene (reference sequence). This CDR3 region has 15 residues. CDR3 protein: CASSLGTAIYNEQFF. The CDR3 nucleotides read TGTGCCAGCAGCTTAGGGACAGCGATATACAATGAGCAGTTCTTC. Using reference TRBV13 and TRBJ2-1 for the parts outside the CDR3, the full variable domain is AAGVIQSPRHLIKEKRETATLKCYPIPRHDTVYWYQQGPGQDPQFLISFYEKMQSDKGSIPDRFSAQQFSDYHSELNMSSLELGDSALYFCASSLGTAIYNEQFFGPGTRLTVL.

The rearrangement links TRBV11-2 to TRBJ2-5, with D possibly TRBD1 on 7 matching bases. The germline V gene encodes CDR1 SGHAT and CDR2 FQNNGV. The CDR3 totals 14 residues. V lost 1 base to trimming and J lost 4 bases, with 10 bases between them. CDR3 sequence: CASSLGQGGETQYF. CDR3 coding DNA: TGTGCCAGCAGCTTAGGACAGGGAGGAGAGACCCAGTACTTC.

The V gene is TRBV6-1, the J gene TRBJ1-5, with D hard to call. In germline, CDR1 is MNHNS, CDR2 SASEGT. Trimming stripped 2 bases from V and 3 bases from J, with 26 bases between. The CDR3 totals 20 residues. DNA for the CDR3: TGTGCCAGCAGTGAATCATCCTTTTTGGGCGGGGTCTGGTACAATCAGCCCCAGCATTTT. It yields the protein CASSESSFLGGVWYNQPQHF.

The chain combines TRBV5-1 with TRBJ2-1; TRBD1 is a possible D gene (5 bases). V was trimmed by 0 bases and J by 2 bases, leaving 9 bases between them. The CDR3 has 15 residues. Germline CDR1 and CDR2: SGHRS and YFSETQ. The CDR3 protein is CASSLEQGAYNEQFF. The CDR3 coding sequence is TGCGCCAGCAGCTTGGAACAAGGGGCCTACAATGAGCAGTTCTTC.